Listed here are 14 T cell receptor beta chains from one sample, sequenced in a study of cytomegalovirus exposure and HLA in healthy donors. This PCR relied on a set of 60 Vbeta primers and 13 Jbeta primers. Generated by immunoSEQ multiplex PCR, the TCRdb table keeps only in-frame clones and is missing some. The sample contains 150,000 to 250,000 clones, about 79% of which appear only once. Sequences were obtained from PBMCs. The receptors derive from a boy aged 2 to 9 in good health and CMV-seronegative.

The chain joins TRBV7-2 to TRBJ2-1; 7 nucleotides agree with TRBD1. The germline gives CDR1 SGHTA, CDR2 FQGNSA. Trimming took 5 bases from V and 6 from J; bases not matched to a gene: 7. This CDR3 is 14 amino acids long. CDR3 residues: CASSPGGYGNEQFF. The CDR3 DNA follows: TGTGCCAGCAGCCCAGGGGGTTACGGCAATGAGCAGTTCTTC.

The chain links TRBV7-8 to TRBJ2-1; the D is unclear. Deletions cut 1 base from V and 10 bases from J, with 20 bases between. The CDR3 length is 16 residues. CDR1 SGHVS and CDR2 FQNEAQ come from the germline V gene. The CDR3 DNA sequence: TGTGCCAGCAGCTTAGGAGGTTCGGCGGTCGGTCAGGAGCAGTTCTTC. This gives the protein CASSLGGSAVGQEQFF. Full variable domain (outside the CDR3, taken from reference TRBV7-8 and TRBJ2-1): GAGVSQSPRYKVAKRGQDVALRCDPISGHVSLFWYQQALGQGPEFLTYFQNEAQLDKSGLPSDRFFAERPEGSVSTLKIQRTQQEDSAVYLCASSLGGSAVGQEQFFGPGTRLTVL.

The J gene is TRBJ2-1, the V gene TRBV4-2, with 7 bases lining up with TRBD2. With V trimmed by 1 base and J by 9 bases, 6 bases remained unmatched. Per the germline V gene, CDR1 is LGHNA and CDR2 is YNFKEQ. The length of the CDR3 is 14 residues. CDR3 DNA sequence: TGTGCCAGCAGCCAAGTTCTAGGGGAGGGTGAGCAGTTCTTC. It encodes CASSQVLGEGEQFF.

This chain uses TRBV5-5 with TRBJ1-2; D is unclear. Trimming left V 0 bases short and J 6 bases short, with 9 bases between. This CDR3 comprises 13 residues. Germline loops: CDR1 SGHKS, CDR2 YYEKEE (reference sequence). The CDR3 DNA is TGTGCCAGCAGCTTGGTTAGGCGGGATGGCTACACCTTC. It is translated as CASSLVRRDGYTF.

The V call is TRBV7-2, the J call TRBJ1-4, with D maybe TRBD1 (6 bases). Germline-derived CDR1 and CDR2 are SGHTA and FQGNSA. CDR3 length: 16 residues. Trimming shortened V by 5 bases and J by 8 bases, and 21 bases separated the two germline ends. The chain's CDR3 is CASSRGRQGIREKLFF. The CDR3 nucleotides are TGTGCCAGCAGCCGCGGACGCCAGGGGATTCGGGAAAAACTGTTTTTT.

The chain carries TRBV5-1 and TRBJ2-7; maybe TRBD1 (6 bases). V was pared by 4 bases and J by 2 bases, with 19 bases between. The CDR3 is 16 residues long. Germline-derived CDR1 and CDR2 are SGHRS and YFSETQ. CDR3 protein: CASSGMVGGKTYEQYF. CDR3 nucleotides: TGCGCCAGCAGCGGAATGGTAGGGGGTAAAACCTACGAGCAGTACTTC.

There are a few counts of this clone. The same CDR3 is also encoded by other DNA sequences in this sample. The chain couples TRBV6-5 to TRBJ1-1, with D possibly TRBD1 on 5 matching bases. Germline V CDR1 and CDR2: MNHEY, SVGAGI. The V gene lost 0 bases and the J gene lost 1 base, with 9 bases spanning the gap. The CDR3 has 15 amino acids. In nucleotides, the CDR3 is TGTGCCAGCAGTTACTCATGGCAGGGGAACACTGAAGCTTTCTTT. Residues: CASSYSWQGNTEAFF.

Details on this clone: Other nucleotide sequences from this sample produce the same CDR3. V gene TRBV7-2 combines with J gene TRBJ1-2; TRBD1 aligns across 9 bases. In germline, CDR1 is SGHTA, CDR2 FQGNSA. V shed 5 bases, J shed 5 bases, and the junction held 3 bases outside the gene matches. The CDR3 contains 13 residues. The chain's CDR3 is CASSQGQGYGYTF. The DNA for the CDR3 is TGTGCCAGCAGCCAGGGACAGGGATATGGCTACACCTTC.

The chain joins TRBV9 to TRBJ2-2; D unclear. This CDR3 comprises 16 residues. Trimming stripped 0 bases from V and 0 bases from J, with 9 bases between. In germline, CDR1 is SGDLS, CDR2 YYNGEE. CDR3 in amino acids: CASSVELRANTGELFF. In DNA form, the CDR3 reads TGTGCCAGCAGCGTAGAGCTACGGGCGAACACCGGGGAGCTGTTTTTT.

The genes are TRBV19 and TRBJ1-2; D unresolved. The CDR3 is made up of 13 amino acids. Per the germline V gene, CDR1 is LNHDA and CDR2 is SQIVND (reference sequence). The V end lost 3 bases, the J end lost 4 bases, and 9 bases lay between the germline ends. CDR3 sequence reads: CASSIHGPYGYTF. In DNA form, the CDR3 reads TGTGCCAGTAGTATCCATGGGCCCTATGGCTACACCTTC.

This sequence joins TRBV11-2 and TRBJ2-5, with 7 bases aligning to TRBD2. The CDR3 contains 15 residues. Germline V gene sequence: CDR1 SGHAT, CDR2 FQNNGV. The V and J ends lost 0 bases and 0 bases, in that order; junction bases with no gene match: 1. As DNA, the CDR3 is TGTGCCAGCAGCTTAGATCGGGGGGACCAAGAGACCCAGTACTTC. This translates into CASSLDRGDQETQYF. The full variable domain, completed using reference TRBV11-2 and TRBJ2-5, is EAGVAQSPRYKIIEKRQSVAFWCNPISGHATLYWYQQILGQGPKLLIQFQNNGVVDDSQLPKDRFSAERLKGVDSTLKIQPAKLEDSAVYLCASSLDRGDQETQYFGPGTRLLVL.

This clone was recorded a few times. DNA for the CDR3: TGTGCCAGCAGACAAACAGGGGTGGGTGGCTACACCTTC. This translates into CASRQTGVGGYTF. The chain carries TRBV7-2 and TRBJ1-2, with 7 positions matching TRBD1. CDR3 length equals 13 residues. The junction had 8 bases not matched to a gene; V was cut back by 6 bases and J by 7 bases. Germline CDR1 SGHTA, CDR2 FQGNSA.

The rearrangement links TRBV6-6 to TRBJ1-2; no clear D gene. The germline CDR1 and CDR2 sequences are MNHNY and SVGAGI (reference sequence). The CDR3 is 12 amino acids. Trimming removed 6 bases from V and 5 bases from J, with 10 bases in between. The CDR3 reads CASSQDRYGYTF. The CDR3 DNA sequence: TGTGCCAGCAGCCAAGATCGGTATGGCTACACCTTC.

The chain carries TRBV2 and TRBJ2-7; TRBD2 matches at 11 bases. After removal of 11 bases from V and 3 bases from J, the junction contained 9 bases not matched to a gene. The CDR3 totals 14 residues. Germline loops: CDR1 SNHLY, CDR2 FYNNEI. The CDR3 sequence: CAGRLAGGYYEQYF. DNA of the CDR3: TGTGCCGGTCGTTTAGCGGGGGGGTACTACGAGCAGTACTTC. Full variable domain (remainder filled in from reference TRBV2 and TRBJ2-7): EPEVTQTPSHQVTQMGQEVILRCVPISNHLYFYWYRQILGQKVEFLVSFYNNEISEKSEIFDDQFSVERPDGSNFTLKIRSTKLEDSAMYFCAGRLAGGYYEQYFGPGTRLTVT.